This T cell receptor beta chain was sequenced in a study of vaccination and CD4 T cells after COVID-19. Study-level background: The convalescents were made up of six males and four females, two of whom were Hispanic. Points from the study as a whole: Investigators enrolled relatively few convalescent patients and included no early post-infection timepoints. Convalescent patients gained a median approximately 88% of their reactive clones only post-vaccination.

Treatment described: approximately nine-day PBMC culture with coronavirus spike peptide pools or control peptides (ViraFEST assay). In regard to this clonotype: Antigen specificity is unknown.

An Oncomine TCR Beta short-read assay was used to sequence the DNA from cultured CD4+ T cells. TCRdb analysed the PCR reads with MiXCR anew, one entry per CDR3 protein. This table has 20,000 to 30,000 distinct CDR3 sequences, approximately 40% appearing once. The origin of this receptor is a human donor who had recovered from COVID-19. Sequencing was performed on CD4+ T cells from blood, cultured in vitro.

In DNA form, the CDR3 reads TGTGCCAGCAGTTATTACGGGGCTGGAAACACCATATATTTT. Translation: CASSYYGAGNTIYF. The chain employs TRBV28 and TRBJ1-3, with D hard to call. This CDR3 comprises 14 residues. V lost 4 bases and J lost 2, with 9 bases in between. CDR1 and CDR2 from the germline V gene are MDHEN and SYDVKM.